This T cell receptor beta chain is from a study of Ad26.COV2.S vaccination and SARS-CoV-2 variants (dated by TCRdb to about 2021). Notes on the research overall: Vaccine-arm donors were drawn from COV1001, a multicentre, randomized, double-blind, placebo-controlled phase I-IIa trial of Ad26.COV2.S in healthy adults. Trial participants were randomized into five groups of five: low-dose or high-dose Ad26.COV2.S given once or twice, or placebo on both occasions. TCRbeta repertoire sequencing was used to assess the specificity and breadth of SARS-CoV-2-reactive T cell receptors after Ad26.COV2.S vaccination. The TCR-sequenced set comprised around 30 samples: some 20 Ad26.COV2.S vaccine recipients, 5 placebo recipients and 8 SARS-CoV-2 convalescent individuals. Ad26.COV2.S was given intramuscularly at 5x10^10 or 1x10^11 viral particles, as a single shot or as two shots 56 days apart. Blinding of investigators to trial group allocation was maintained during experiments and outcome assessment. Here is what the overall study found, with its caveats: After vaccination, spike-specific CD8+ and CD4+ T cell responses were reported to show substantial breadth. Spike-specific TCR breadth was higher in Ad26.COV2.S recipients than in placebo recipients (P = 0.0014). Comparable non-spike TCR breadth was observed between vaccine and placebo recipients, consistent with only spike being contained in the vaccine. The study was not powered for comparison of responses between vaccine doses or regimens. According to the authors, total T cell responses may have been underestimated by the TCR breadth and depth analyses.

A word on this clone: The antigen it binds to is not known. Per-base quality was not reported, and no clone a single base away is much larger than it.

The immunoSEQ Assay was used to sequence TCRbeta CDR3 regions. After extraction, genomic DNA underwent amplification by bias-controlled multiplex PCR, followed by high-throughput sequencing. Processing in the source paper ran as follows. To quantify the absolute abundance of each unique TCRbeta CDR3 region, sequences were collapsed and filtered. T cell fraction was estimated by normalization of TCRbeta template counts to usable DNA, with usable DNA being measured through amplification of reference genes present in all nucleated cells. Repertoire TCRs were annotated as SARS-CoV-2-specific by exact matching of V gene, CDR3 amino acid sequence and J gene to a known reactive TCR set. The reference SARS-CoV-2 TCR set was derived from MIRA and filtered for enrichment in COVID-19-positive ImmuneCODE repertoires, a step that removed public or cross-reactive TCRs. Based on the MIRA antigens, annotated TCRs were further analysed at the level of specific ORF or position within ORF. Breadth was defined as the number of annotated unique rearrangements divided by the total number of unique productive rearrangements, and depth was defined as the summed frequency of the annotated unique rearrangements. TCR breadth was compared between groups using two-sided Wilcoxon rank-sum tests. Not all clones reach the TCRdb copy of this immuneACCESS table, which keeps in-frame sequences only. Checked studies attribute under half of the gap to unresolved V genes and leave the rest unexplained. That table is the source of V, J and clone size, and D and trimming were worked out from the DNA. The sample has about 220,000 clones on record, roughly 90% of them singletons. Together, the top ten hold around 10% of the sample.

Per the germline V gene (reference sequence), SEHNR is the CDR1 and FQNEAQ is the CDR2. Trimming at the junction amounts to 1 base on V and 2 bases on J, and the germline ends lie 18 bases apart. The CDR3 holds 17 amino acids from the cysteine to the phenylalanine. Only the CDR3 DNA is retained, 51 bases long and in frame from the first base. The treatment or condition label for this specimen denotes: 15 to 20 received Ad26.COV2.S at low or high dose, single or two shots; five or six received placebo; per-sample allocation not given. Repertoires of vaccine and placebo recipients were sequenced from samples collected on day 63 after the first injection. Between 29 July and 7 August 2020, Cohort 1b enrolled 25 adults aged 18-55 years at one site in Boston, USA. As a vaccine, Ad26.COV2.S was a replication-incompetent adenovirus type 26 vector that expressed a prefusion-stabilized SARS-CoV-2 spike protein derived from the original Wuhan strain.

Sequences were derived from peripheral blood, sampled in a trial of Ad26.COV2.S vaccine versus placebo. Rearrangement joined TRBV7-9 to TRBJ2-7; the D call is possibly TRBD1 or TRBD2, each sharing 6 bases. The clonotype was recovered from a person between 18 and 65 years old who received the Ad26.COV2.S COVID-19 vaccine or a placebo. The DNA sequence is TGTGCCAGCAGCTTAGTATCGGGGGCCACCTCAGCCTACGAGCAGTACTTC. This gives the protein CASSLVSGATSAYEQYF.